Listed below are T cell receptor beta chains from one sample, sequenced in a study of regulatory dendritic cells for organ transplantation. TCRdb's copy holds only in-frame clones and misses some; the assay was immunoSEQ multiplex PCR. The repertoire holds tens of thousands of clones, with 80% to 95% as singletons. Sequencing was carried out using naive CD8+ T cells from blood. These receptor sequences come from a human donor in good health. CDR3s include the opening cysteine and the closing phenylalanine or tryptophan. Fields, in order: clone size, V gene, J gene, D gene, CDR3 length, CDR3 protein, CDR3 DNA. A D gene is named only where the DNA matches it firmly. Size values are once, few and many counts, or a class for expanded clones, and some rows have none.

>-|TRBV5-8|TRBJ2-7|-|14
CASSLPGYLYEQYF
TGTGCCAGCAGCTTACCAGGGTATCTATACGAGCAGTACTTC
>-|TRBV30|TRBJ1-5|TRBD1|14
CAWTIGQDNQPQHF
TGTGCCTGGACAATAGGACAGGACAATCAGCCCCAGCATTTT
>-|TRBV7-8|TRBJ2-3|-|17
CASSSPRGDYRGDTQYF
TGTGCCAGCAGCTCACCTAGGGGGGATTACCGAGGCGATACGCAGTATTTT
>-|TRBV9|TRBJ1-4|-|15
CASSVASGGLEKLFF
TGTGCCAGCAGCGTAGCTTCCGGGGGATTAGAAAAACTGTTTTTT
>-|TRBV7-9|TRBJ2-3|-|14
CASSHHTLPDTQYF
TGTGCCAGCAGCCACCATACCCTCCCAGATACGCAGTATTTT
>-|TRBV4-3|TRBJ2-3|TRBD2|16
CASSPSLASGTDTQYF
TGCGCCAGCAGTCCGAGTCTGGCTAGCGGAACAGATACGCAGTATTTT
>once|TRBV7-7|TRBJ2-5|-|15
CASSSKGYNQETQYF
TGTGCTAGCAGCTCCAAAGGGTACAACCAAGAGACCCAGTACTTC
>-|TRBV30|TRBJ1-1|-|13
CAWRTGMNTEAFF
TGTGCCTGGAGGACAGGTATGAACACTGAAGCTTTCTTT
>few|TRBV19|TRBJ2-7|-|14
CASSISAGPYEQYF
TGTGCCAGTAGTATTTCGGCCGGTCCCTACGAGCAGTACTTC
>-|TRBV7-9|TRBJ2-1|-|15
CASRSRGRLINEQFF
TGTGCCAGCAGGTCCAGGGGAAGATTGATCAATGAGCAGTTCTTC
>-|TRBV5-4|TRBJ2-7|TRBD2|16
CASSIEAGTSSYEQYF
TGTGCCAGCAGCATTGAGGCCGGGACTAGCAGTTACGAGCAGTACTTC
>-|TRBV7-6|TRBJ2-1|-|16
CASSLWGGAVNNEQFF
TGTGCCAGCAGCTTATGGGGTGGGGCCGTGAACAATGAGCAGTTCTTC
>-|TRBV5-4|TRBJ1-1|TRBD1|15
CASTFMSDRDTEAFF
TGTGCCAGCACCTTTATGAGCGACAGGGACACTGAAGCTTTCTTT
>-|TRBV27|TRBJ2-7|-|13
CASSFGQGYEQYF
TGTGCCAGCAGTTTTGGCCAGGGTTACGAGCAGTACTTC
>-|TRBV4-1|TRBJ2-7|-|15
CASSQDRGTSYEQYF
TGCGCCAGCAGCCAAGATAGGGGGACTTCTTACGAGCAGTACTTC
>-|TRBV7-2|TRBJ2-1|TRBD2|19
CASSLLTRLAGVENNEQFF
TGTGCCAGCAGCTTACTGACTCGACTAGCGGGGGTAGAAAACAATGAGCAGTTCTTC
>-|TRBV4-1|TRBJ1-1|-|14
CASSQAVGNTEAFF
TGCGCCAGCAGCCAAGCTGTCGGGAACACTGAAGCTTTCTTT
>-|TRBV4-3|TRBJ2-1|-|13
CASSQARQHEQFF
TGCGCCAGCAGCCAAGCCAGGCAGCATGAGCAGTTCTTC
>-|TRBV6-4|TRBJ2-7|TRBD1|18
CASSLNQTDRVRTYEQYF
TGTGCCAGCAGCCTCAACCAAACGGACAGGGTGAGGACCTACGAGCAGTACTTC
>once|TRBV27|TRBJ1-4|-|10
CASPGEKLFF
TGTGCCAGCCCTGGTGAAAAACTGTTTTTT
>-|TRBV4-3|TRBJ2-5|TRBD2|17
CASSQVSGILEMETQYF
TGCGCCAGCAGCCAAGTAAGCGGGATACTCGAAATGGAGACCCAGTACTTC
>-|TRBV4-3|TRBJ2-2|-|14
CASSQDKDTGELFF
TGCGCCAGCAGCCAAGATAAGGACACCGGGGAGCTGTTTTTT
>-|TRBV7-2|TRBJ2-1|TRBD2|19
CASSVTWGRLAGASNEQFF
TGTGCCAGCAGCGTAACTTGGGGTCGACTAGCGGGAGCCTCAAATGAGCAGTTCTTC
>-|TRBV5-4|TRBJ1-4|TRBD1|11
CASSSQGEVFF
TGTGCCAGCAGCTCACAGGGGGAGGTGTTTTTT
>once|TRBV27|TRBJ2-7|-|13
CASSFDGTYEQYF
TGTGCCAGCAGTTTTGACGGTACCTACGAGCAGTACTTC
>-|TRBV7-8|TRBJ1-2|-|14
CASSLRYSPYGYTF
TGTGCCAGCAGCTTACGTTACAGTCCATATGGCTACACCTTC
>-|TRBV30|TRBJ2-2|-|12
CAWRYSGGELFF
TGTGCCTGGAGATACTCGGGCGGGGAGCTGTTTTTT
>-|TRBV10-2|TRBJ2-7|TRBD2|14
CASSASGRTYEQYF
TGCGCCAGCAGTGCTAGCGGGAGGACCTACGAGCAGTACTTC
>-|TRBV7-9|TRBJ2-7|TRBD2|14
CASSFPGGTYEQYF
TGTGCCAGCAGCTTTCCGGGAGGCACCTACGAGCAGTACTTC
>-|TRBV12-2|TRBJ2-7|-|15
CASPPLGTAIYEQYF
TGTGCAAGTCCTCCCTTGGGGACCGCCATCTACGAGCAGTACTTC
>few|TRBV9|TRBJ1-2|-|11
CASRDSGGYTF
TGTGCCAGCAGGGACTCGGGGGGCTACACCTTC
>-|TRBV27|TRBJ2-1|-|13
CASGTSGYNEQFF
TGTGCCTCGGGGACTTCCGGATACAATGAGCAGTTCTTC
>-|TRBV19|TRBJ2-1|-|16
CASSRRRGLSYNEQFF
TGTGCCAGTAGTAGGAGAAGAGGCCTATCCTACAATGAGCAGTTCTTC
>once|TRBV9|TRBJ2-7|TRBD1|14
CASSVGGQTYEQYF
TGTGCCAGCAGCGTAGGGGGACAGACCTACGAGCAGTACTTC
>-|TRBV9|TRBJ1-4|-|15
CASSEQRATNEKLFF
TGTGCCAGCAGCGAACAAAGGGCAACTAATGAAAAACTGTTTTTT
>-|TRBV25-1|TRBJ1-4|-|11
CASSAGGRLFF
TGTGCCAGCAGCGCCGGGGGACGGCTGTTTTTT
>-|TRBV27|TRBJ2-7|TRBD2|14
CASSLSWTSHEQYF
TGTGCCAGCAGTTTATCGTGGACTAGCCACGAGCAGTACTTC
>-|TRBV27|TRBJ1-2|-|12
CATLVGDYGYTF
TGTGCCACCTTAGTGGGGGACTATGGCTACACCTTC
>-|TRBV27|TRBJ2-3|TRBD2|16
CASSPGAGELTDTQYF
TGTGCCAGCAGTCCCGGAGCGGGAGAGCTCACAGATACGCAGTATTTT
>-|TRBV5-6|TRBJ1-5|-|13
CASSFDRDQPQHF
TGTGCCAGCAGCTTCGACAGAGATCAGCCCCAGCATTTT
>few|TRBV14|TRBJ1-2|TRBD1|16
CASSQDPWTGSYGYTF
TGTGCCAGCAGCCAGGATCCCTGGACAGGGAGCTATGGCTACACCTTC
>-|TRBV28|TRBJ1-5|-|15
CASSPRPFSNQPQHF
TGTGCCAGCAGCCCTCGACCGTTTAGCAATCAGCCCCAGCATTTT
>-|TRBV7-9|TRBJ1-3|-|11
CASSRADTIYF
TGTGCCAGCAGCCGGGCGGACACCATATATTTT